The T cell receptor (beta chain) under discussion was sequenced for a study of CD8 T cells in ankylosing spondylitis. Regarding the study as a whole: A CD8+ phenotype characterized the disease-linked clones, which were relatively rare in peripheral blood. In ankylosing spondylitis blood, a motif of eight highly homologous TCR beta variants appeared characteristic. Disease-linked clones reportedly concentrated significantly in matched ankylosing spondylitis synovial fluid.

As regards this clonotype: The antigen is undetermined.

V lost 2 bases to trimming and J lost 0 bases, with 23 bases between them. The length of the CDR3 is 18 residues. CDR1 and CDR2 (germline): DFQATT, SNEGSKA (reference sequence). Each CDR3 protein gets one entry after TCRdb re-called the 5' RACE reads with MiXCR. The sample lists 240,000 or so distinct CDR3 sequences, over 8.5% occurring once. J is TRBJ2-7 and V is TRBV20-1; no clear D gene. This clonotype was sampled from a male donor with ankylosing spondylitis or in good health (not recorded which). Sequencing input: blood, either unsorted or a sorted T cell fraction (not recorded which). CDR3 loop: CSARPSPRPFPFSYEQYF. CDR3 sequence (DNA): TGCAGTGCTAGACCCTCACCCCGGCCGTTCCCGTTCTCCTACGAGCAGTACTTC.